The 2 T cell receptor beta chains presented below share a single source sample, sequenced in a study of blood T cell repertoires in COVID-19. The data were produced by immunoSEQ multiplex PCR, yet TCRdb's version contains in-frame clones alone and is incomplete. The table includes 150,000 to 200,000 clones, just under 80% detected once. The sample taken for sequencing was peripheral blood. These receptors were taken from a woman older than 75 with active or convalescent COVID-19.

The gene calls are TRBV6-2 or TRBV6-3 and TRBJ2-3; weak D call: TRBD2 (5 bases). Deletions cut 0 bases from V and 10 bases from J, with 14 bases between. The CDR3 covers 14 residues. Germline V lookup: CDR1 MNHEY, CDR2 SVGEGT. The CDR3 loop is CASSYSRAAGAQYF. CDR3 DNA: TGTGCCAGCAGTTACTCGAGGGCCGCAGGAGCGCAGTATTTT.

This clone was counted ten times or more. This rearrangement joins TRBV7-2 to TRBJ2-2; 7 positions agree with TRBD2. The CDR3 consists of 16 residues. The germline V gene encodes CDR1 SGHTA and CDR2 FQGNSA. J lost 7 bases, V lost 2 bases, and 10 bases had no gene match. The CDR3 region is CASSLFGLADGGELFF. For the CDR3, the DNA is TGTGCCAGCAGCTTATTCGGGCTAGCGGACGGCGGGGAGCTGTTTTTT.